This T cell receptor (beta chain) originates from a study of shared clonotypes between healthy human individuals. Several immunoSEQ plates received, in even portions, the genomic DNA of each subset. Sequenced by immunoSEQ multiplex PCR; TCRdb stores in-frame clones only, minus some. The sample records about 2.3 million clones, around 90% being singletons. The CDR3 length is 16 residues. V shed 7 bases, J shed 2 bases, and the junction held 11 bases outside the gene matches. CDR1 is MDHEN, CDR2 SYDVKM, per germline. The specimen was naive CD4+ T cells from PBMCs. This sample's subset: CD45RA+ positively selected. This chain links TRBV28 with TRBJ1-5; 7 nucleotides agree with TRBD1. The source of this sequence is a man aged 18 to 29 in good health. Some clones in this sample may be carry-over from other donors' samples. The CDR3 DNA reads as TGTGCCAGCACAGTACAATCAGGGGGAGGCAATCAGCCCCAGCATTTT. The encoded protein is CASTVQSGGGNQPQHF.